This note documents a single T cell receptor beta chain sequence. The entry originates in a study of blood T cell repertoires in COVID-19. TCRdb keeps only in-frame clones here, not all; method: immunoSEQ multiplex PCR. The repertoire consists of about 72,000 clones, with around 78% occurring once and the leading ten covering over 15%. The TCR comes from a woman over 75 with acute or convalescent COVID-19. Sequencing input: peripheral blood.

DNA for the CDR3: TGTGCCAGTAGTCCCACGACAGGGCTCTATGGCTACACCTTC. Amino acids: CASSPTTGLYGYTF. V is TRBV19 and J is TRBJ1-2; 7 bases match TRBD1. This CDR3 is built from 14 residues. V dropped 5 bases and J dropped 4; count of bases not matched to a gene: 7. Germline V gene data show CDR1 as LNHDA and CDR2 as SQIVND (reference sequence).